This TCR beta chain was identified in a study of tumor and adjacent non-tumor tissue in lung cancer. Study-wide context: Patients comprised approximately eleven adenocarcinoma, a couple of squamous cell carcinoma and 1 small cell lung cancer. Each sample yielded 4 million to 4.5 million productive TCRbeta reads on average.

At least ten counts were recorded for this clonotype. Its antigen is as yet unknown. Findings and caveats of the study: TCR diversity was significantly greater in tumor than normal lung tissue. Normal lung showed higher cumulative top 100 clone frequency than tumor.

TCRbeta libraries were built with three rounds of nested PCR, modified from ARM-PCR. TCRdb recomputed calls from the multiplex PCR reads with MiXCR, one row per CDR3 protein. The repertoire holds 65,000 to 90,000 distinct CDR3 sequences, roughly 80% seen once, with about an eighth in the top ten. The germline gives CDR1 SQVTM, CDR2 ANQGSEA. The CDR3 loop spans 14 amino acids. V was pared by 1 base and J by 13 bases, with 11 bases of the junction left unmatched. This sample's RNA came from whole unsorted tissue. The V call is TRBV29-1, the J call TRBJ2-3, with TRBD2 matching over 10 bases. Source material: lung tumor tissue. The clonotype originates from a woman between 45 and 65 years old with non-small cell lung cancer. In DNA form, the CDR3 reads TGCAGCGTTGAAGGGAGGGCTAGCGGGAGTGGGGAGTATTTT. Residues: CSVEGRASGSGEYF.